The clone carrying this T cell receptor (beta chain) was seen at least ten times. Its antigen is unidentified. This entry is derived from a study of CD8 T cells in ankylosing spondylitis. Broader study findings: Reportedly, significant enrichment of disease-linked clones occurred in matched ankylosing spondylitis synovial fluid.

TCRdb fed the 5' RACE reads into MiXCR, producing one record per CDR3 protein. The data show about 140,000 distinct CDR3 sequences, with approximately 7.4% seen just once and roughly an eighth held by the top ten. This CDR3 spans 14 amino acids. Germline V gives CDR1 SGHRS, CDR2 YFSETQ. V was clipped by 5 bases and J by 4 bases, with 15 bases between them. This clonotype was obtained from a female donor with ankylosing spondylitis or in good health (not recorded which). The V and J genes are TRBV5-1 and TRBJ1-1; D perhaps matches TRBD1 (5 bases). Specimen: blood, either unsorted or a sorted T cell fraction (not recorded which). CDR3: CASRPRDYSTEAFF. The CDR3 DNA reads as TGCGCCAGCAGGCCCCGGGACTACTCCACTGAAGCTTTCTTT.